Presented here are 21 T cell receptor beta chains from one specimen sequenced in a study of T-cell reconstitution after alpha-beta-depleted transplantation in children. TCRbeta library construction was performed incorporating unique molecular identifiers. TCRdb independently ran MiXCR on the PCR reads; one entry per CDR3 protein. The top ten hold 2.4% of the sample, which has 500,000 to 600,000 distinct CDR3 sequences, approximately 29% seen once. The sequences come from PBMCs from the stem cell graft donor, collected from the stem cell graft. The receptors come from a human donor who donated a stem cell graft to a child with aplastic anemia.

This chain links TRBV5-6 with TRBJ2-7; TRBD2 matches at 9 bases. The germline CDR1 and CDR2 sequences are SGHDT and YYEEEE. This CDR3 has 13 amino acids. V was pared by 7 bases and J by 9 bases, with 11 bases of the junction left unmatched. The CDR3 loop is CASGHRGLAAQYV. DNA for the CDR3: TGTGCCAGCGGACACCGGGGACTAGCAGCGCAGTACGTC.

This clonotype was counted a single time. The CDR3 region has the DNA TGCGCCAGCAGCCAAGTTGGAACTAGCGGGATATACGGGGAGCTGTTTTTT. This codes for CASSQVGTSGIYGELFF. The V call is TRBV4-3, the J call TRBJ2-2; the match to TRBD2 covers 10 bases. V shed 1 base, J shed 7 bases, and the junction held 9 bases outside the gene matches. CDR3 length equals 17 residues. CDR1 and CDR2 (germline): LGHNA, YSLEER.

The V gene is TRBV9, the J gene TRBJ2-1; weak D call: TRBD2 (6 bases). There are 17 residues in the CDR3. Trimming pared 2 bases from V and 0 bases from J, leaving 15 bases between. Germline assignment: CDR1 SGDLS and CDR2 YYNGEE. The CDR3 DNA sequence: TGTGCCAGCAGCGTCAACCCCCGGGAGAGCTCCTACAATGAGCAGTTCTTC. Translating gives CASSVNPRESSYNEQFF.

V usage is TRBV5-1 and J usage is TRBJ2-1; perhaps TRBD1 as D (6 bases). The CDR3 extends over 15 amino acids. Deletions cut 4 bases from V and 5 bases from J, with 16 bases between. CDR1 is SGHRS and CDR2 is YFSETQ in the germline V gene. CDR3 sequence (DNA): TGCGCCAGCAGCCCCTACAGGGATGGGAACAATGAGCAGTTCTTC. Protein product: CASSPYRDGNNEQFF.

This clonotype was seen a handful of times. CDR3 coding DNA: TGTGCCAGCAGGGGCCCGGGCACCGGGGAGCTGTTTTTT. This sequence encodes CASRGPGTGELFF. J is TRBJ2-2 and V is TRBV2; the D is unclear. Trimming removed 6 bases at V and 4 bases at J, with 9 bases between. Germline V lookup: CDR1 SNHLY, CDR2 FYNNEI. The CDR3 sequence is 13 residues long.

Regarding this clonotype: This may be a read error: a much more frequent sequence differs by one nucleotide. The V call is TRBV7-9, the J call TRBJ2-3, with D perhaps matching TRBD1 (6 bases). V was shortened by 2 bases and J by 1 base, with 7 bases between the two germline ends. In germline, CDR1 is SEHNR, CDR2 FQNEAQ (reference sequence). This CDR3 region has 14 residues. CDR3 DNA sequence: TGTGCCAGCAGCTTATACAGGGGCACAGATACGCAGTATTTT. Its translation: CASSLYRGTDTQYF.

V usage is TRBV6-1 and J usage is TRBJ2-2; maybe TRBD1 (6 bases). Trimming took 7 bases from V and 0 from J, leaving 9 bases between them. The CDR3 spans 14 residues. Per the germline V gene, CDR1 is MNHNS and CDR2 is SASEGT. The CDR3 DNA sequence: TGTGCCAGCACCTACAGGGCGAACACCGGGGAGCTGTTTTTT. Translation: CASTYRANTGELFF.

This clonotype was picked up a small number of times. The chain combines TRBV20-1 with TRBJ2-1; perhaps TRBD2 as D (5 bases). Germline assignment: CDR1 DFQATT and CDR2 SNEGSKA (reference sequence). The V end was cut by 2 bases, the J end by 10 bases, with 24 bases between. The CDR3 covers 16 residues. CDR3 amino acids: CSARHGPSRRKHEQFF. CDR3 bases: TGCAGTGCTAGACATGGCCCTAGCCGTCGGAAACACGAGCAGTTCTTC.

The gene calls are TRBV29-1 and TRBJ2-7; D is perhaps TRBD2 (6 bases). The CDR3 contains 12 residues. In germline, CDR1 is SQVTM, CDR2 ANQGSEA. V was cut by 4 bases and J by 3 bases, with 10 bases left in between. The CDR3 is CSVGGEIYEQYF. The CDR3 DNA sequence: TGCAGCGTTGGGGGGGAGATCTACGAGCAGTACTTC.

The chain is built from TRBV6-1 and TRBJ2-1; D may be TRBD1 or TRBD2 (5 bases each). This CDR3 comprises 17 residues. The germline V gene encodes CDR1 MNHNS and CDR2 SASEGT. V dropped 5 bases and J dropped 7 bases, with 24 bases sitting between them. CDR3 sequence (DNA): TGTGCCAGCAGTCGGACTTCCTCCGCTGGGGCGCAGAATGAGCAGTTCTTC. Its protein product is CASSRTSSAGAQNEQFF.

The V gene is TRBV29-1, the J gene TRBJ1-1; tentative D call: TRBD1 (5 bases). The ends were cut back, 6 bases at V and 1 base at J, with 12 bases in the middle. Germline loops: CDR1 SQVTM, CDR2 ANQGSEA. CDR3 length equals 13 residues. The CDR3 sequence: CSVDMGQNTEAFF. The CDR3 DNA reads as TGCAGCGTGGATATGGGGCAGAACACTGAAGCTTTCTTT.

V usage is TRBV12-3 or TRBV12-4 and J usage is TRBJ2-7; the match to TRBD2 covers 9 bases. V lost 4 bases and J lost 6; bases outside the gene matches: 4. The CDR3 runs to 13 residues. As DNA, the CDR3 is TGTGCCAGCAGTTCTAGCGGGACCGGCGAGCAGTACGTC. It specifies CASSSSGTGEQYV.

This clonotype showed up just a few times. The V and J genes are TRBV7-9 and TRBJ2-7; D is tentatively TRBD1 or TRBD2 (5 bases each). The V end was cut by 5 bases, the J end by 6 bases, with 8 bases between. The CDR3 length is 11 residues. The germline CDR1 and CDR2 sequences are SEHNR and FQNEAQ (reference sequence). CDR3 bases: TGTGCCAGCAGCACGGGGACCGAGCAGTACTTC. Amino acid sequence: CASSTGTEQYF.

This chain joins TRBV6-1 and TRBJ2-5; D remains unclear. Germline values: CDR1 MNHNS, CDR2 SASEGT. The CDR3 has 14 residues. Between the trimmed V and J ends, which lost 6 bases and 5 bases, there was a span of 16 bases. The CDR3 coding sequence is TGTGCCAGCAGCACCGACCCGGCCATGGAGACCCAGTACTTC. Translation gives CASSTDPAMETQYF.

The rearrangement joins TRBV6-5 to TRBJ2-1; 7 bases agree with TRBD2. V shed 2 bases, J shed 7 bases, and the junction held 5 bases outside the gene matches. This CDR3 contains 14 residues. From germline, CDR1 is MNHEY and CDR2 SVGAGI. The CDR3 protein is CASSYAREWNEQFF. The CDR3 coding sequence is TGTGCCAGCAGTTACGCGCGGGAGTGGAATGAGCAGTTCTTC.

As to this clonotype: No DNA is shown, since the ends of the CDR3 on it are uncertain; the CDR3 is the one TCRdb lists. The gene calls are TRBV7-5 and TRBJ2-2; TRBD2, the table's D call, lacks a check against the DNA. TRBV7-5 is reported as a pseudogene. The CDR3 length equals 20 residues, ends included. The CDR3 is CISVPEVKRGLAGNTGELFF.

The gene calls are TRBV7-9 and TRBJ2-7; 10 nucleotides align to TRBD2. With V trimmed by 3 bases and J by 5 bases, 7 bases remained unmatched. Germline CDR1 is SEHNR and CDR2 is FQNEAQ (reference sequence). CDR3 length equals 15 residues. The CDR3 spells CASSFLAGAVNEQYF. The CDR3 DNA sequence: TGTGCCAGCAGCTTTCTAGCGGGAGCAGTGAACGAGCAGTACTTC.

The chain joins TRBV9 to TRBJ1-3; D might be TRBD1 (5 bases). The CDR3 totals 14 residues. V lost 0 bases and J 6 bases, leaving 10 bases between the germline ends. Germline CDR1 is SGDLS and CDR2 is YYNGEE. CDR3 region: CASSVEDMENTIYF. In nucleotides, the CDR3 is TGTGCCAGCAGCGTAGAGGACATGGAAAACACCATATATTTT.

There are a few counts of this clonotype. The DNA of the CDR3 is TGTGCCAGCAGCTTAGCGCACGTCGGCGGGAGGGCCGCTGATACGCAGTATTTT. Residues: CASSLAHVGGRAADTQYF. The rearrangement links TRBV7-2 to TRBJ2-3; 9 bases are a match to TRBD2. Germline values: CDR1 SGHTA, CDR2 FQGNSA. J gave up 6 bases and V 0 bases, and 13 bases lay outside the gene matches. The CDR3 spans 18 residues. Drawing the rest from reference TRBV7-2 and TRBJ2-3, the complete variable domain is GAGVSQSPSNKVTEKGKDVELRCDPISGHTALYWYRQSLGQGLEFLIYFQGNSAPDKSGLPSDRFSAERTGGSVSTLTIQRTQQEDSAVYLCASSLAHVGGRAADTQYFGPGTRLTVL.

This rearrangement joins TRBV6-2 or TRBV6-3 to TRBJ1-1; D is ambiguous. Trimming stripped 0 bases from V and 5 bases from J, with 16 bases between. Germline V lookup: CDR1 MNHEY, CDR2 SVGEGT. The CDR3 contains 16 residues. The CDR3 is CASSYSPVEGRTEAFF. The CDR3 DNA sequence: TGTGCCAGCAGTTACTCCCCGGTCGAGGGTAGGACTGAAGCTTTCTTT.

This clonotype was counted a few times. This chain links TRBV29-1 with TRBJ2-5; TRBD2 might be the D (5 bases). CDR3 size: 17 residues. CDR1 SQVTM and CDR2 ANQGSEA come from the germline V gene. Trimming left V 8 bases short and J 1 base short, with 26 bases between. The CDR3 DNA sequence: TGCAGCTTCGGGGTCGTAAGTTACTTATTGGGCCAAGAGACCCAGTACTTC. As protein: CSFGVVSYLLGQETQYF.